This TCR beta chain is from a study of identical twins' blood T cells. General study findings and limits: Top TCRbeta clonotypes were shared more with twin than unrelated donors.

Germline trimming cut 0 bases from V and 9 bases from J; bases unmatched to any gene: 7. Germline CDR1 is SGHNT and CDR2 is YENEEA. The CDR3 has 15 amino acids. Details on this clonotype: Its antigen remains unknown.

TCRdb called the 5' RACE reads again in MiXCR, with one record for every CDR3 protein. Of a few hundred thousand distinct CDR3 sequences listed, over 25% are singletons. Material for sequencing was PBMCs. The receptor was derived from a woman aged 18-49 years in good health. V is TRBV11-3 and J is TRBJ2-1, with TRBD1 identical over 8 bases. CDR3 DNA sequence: TGTGCCAGCAGCTTAGACTCAGGGGGCCCTCTTGAGCAGTTCTTC. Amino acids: CASSLDSGGPLEQFF.